Listed below are T cell receptor beta chains from one sample, sequenced in a study of blood T cell repertoires in COVID-19. The repertoire was sequenced with immunoSEQ multiplex PCR; TCRdb's copy has only in-frame clones and lacks some. The sample records over 120,000 clones, 60% to 85% being singletons. Material: peripheral blood. These receptors were obtained from a woman of 80 years or more with active or convalescent COVID-19. Each CDR3 is given with its conserved first and last residue. Each record gives: J gene, V gene, clone size, D gene, CDR3 protein, CDR3 DNA. The D gene is left open where the match is weak. Size values are once, few and many counts, or a class for expanded clones, and some rows have none.

J gene: TRBJ2-3
V gene: TRBV30
clone size: .
D gene: TRBD2
CDR3 protein: CAWSVLAGFTDTQYF
CDR3 DNA: TGTGCCTGGAGTGTCCTAGCGGGGTTCACAGATACGCAGTATTTT

J gene: TRBJ1-2
V gene: TRBV18
clone size: .
D gene: .
CDR3 protein: CASSPSRQLNYGYTF
CDR3 DNA: TGTGCCAGCTCACCATCGCGGCAGCTGAACTATGGCTACACCTTC

J gene: TRBJ1-3
V gene: TRBV5-4
clone size: .
D gene: TRBD1
CDR3 protein: CASSLAAGQGFGNTIYF
CDR3 DNA: TGTGCCAGCAGCTTGGCCGCGGGACAGGGGTTCGGAAACACCATATATTTT

J gene: TRBJ1-5
V gene: TRBV6-1
clone size: .
D gene: .
CDR3 protein: CASSEAGGRQPQHF
CDR3 DNA: TGTGCCAGCAGTGAAGCGGGAGGGAGGCAGCCCCAGCATTTT

J gene: TRBJ1-4
V gene: TRBV18
clone size: few
D gene: .
CDR3 protein: CASSGGMNEKLFF
CDR3 DNA: TGTGCCAGCTCGGGAGGGATGAATGAAAAACTGTTTTTT

J gene: TRBJ2-2
V gene: TRBV29-1
clone size: .
D gene: TRBD1
CDR3 protein: CSVVRQGVTGELFF
CDR3 DNA: TGCAGCGTTGTCAGACAGGGGGTGACCGGGGAGCTGTTTTTT

J gene: TRBJ1-6
V gene: TRBV3-1/TRBV3-2
clone size: .
D gene: TRBD1
CDR3 protein: CASSQGTGNSPLHF
CDR3 DNA: TGTGCCAGCAGCCAAGGGACAGGGAATTCACCCCTCCACTTT

J gene: TRBJ1-4
V gene: TRBV28
clone size: .
D gene: .
CDR3 protein: CASSLGGRNEKLFF
CDR3 DNA: TGTGCCAGCAGCTTAGGGGGGAGAAATGAAAAACTGTTTTTT

J gene: TRBJ2-2
V gene: TRBV7-2
clone size: few
D gene: .
CDR3 protein: CASRPFRGTTGELFF
CDR3 DNA: TGTGCCAGCAGACCCTTTCGGGGGACTACCGGGGAGCTGTTTTTT

J gene: TRBJ2-7
V gene: TRBV4-2
clone size: .
D gene: .
CDR3 protein: CASSQDSGHNYEQYF
CDR3 DNA: TGTGCCAGCAGCCAAGATTCGGGACACAACTACGAGCAGTACTTC

J gene: TRBJ1-2
V gene: TRBV28
clone size: .
D gene: .
CDR3 protein: CASSEWPTNYGYTF
CDR3 DNA: TGTGCCAGCAGTGAATGGCCGACTAACTATGGCTACACCTTC

J gene: TRBJ2-1
V gene: TRBV5-5
clone size: few
D gene: .
CDR3 protein: CASSLEGSYNEQFF
CDR3 DNA: TGTGCCAGCAGCTTGGAAGGGAGCTACAATGAGCAGTTCTTC

J gene: TRBJ2-4
V gene: TRBV19
clone size: .
D gene: .
CDR3 protein: CASSGVAKNIQYF
CDR3 DNA: TGTGCCAGTAGTGGAGTAGCCAAAAACATTCAGTACTTC

J gene: TRBJ1-2
V gene: TRBV30
clone size: .
D gene: .
CDR3 protein: CAWTPGSYGYTF
CDR3 DNA: TGTGCCTGGACCCCAGGCAGCTATGGCTACACCTTC

J gene: TRBJ1-2
V gene: TRBV5-8
clone size: .
D gene: .
CDR3 protein: CASSYLQVTGNYGYTF
CDR3 DNA: TGTGCCAGCAGCTACCTACAGGTTACGGGTAACTATGGCTACACCTTC

J gene: TRBJ1-2
V gene: TRBV30
clone size: .
D gene: .
CDR3 protein: CAWSVSTQYGYTF
CDR3 DNA: TGTGCCTGGAGTGTATCGACACAATATGGCTACACCTTC

J gene: TRBJ1-5
V gene: TRBV7-9
clone size: .
D gene: .
CDR3 protein: CASSFGSTGNQPQHF
CDR3 DNA: TGTGCCAGCAGCTTTGGGAGTACGGGCAATCAGCCCCAGCATTTT

J gene: TRBJ2-7
V gene: TRBV3-1/TRBV3-2
clone size: .
D gene: TRBD2
CDR3 protein: CATMGASGGYEQYF
CDR3 DNA: TGTGCCACCATGGGGGCTAGCGGGGGTTACGAGCAGTACTTC

J gene: TRBJ2-7
V gene: TRBV6-6
clone size: .
D gene: .
CDR3 protein: CASSSPQGSYEQYF
CDR3 DNA: TGTGCCAGCAGTTCCCCACAGGGTTCCTACGAGCAGTACTTC

J gene: TRBJ1-4
V gene: TRBV27
clone size: few
D gene: TRBD1
CDR3 protein: CASRRGTGDNEKLFF
CDR3 DNA: TGTGCCAGCAGGCGCGGTACAGGGGATAATGAAAAACTGTTTTTT

J gene: TRBJ2-1
V gene: TRBV7-3
clone size: few
D gene: TRBD2
CDR3 protein: CASSLRAGRGNHNEQFF
CDR3 DNA: TGTGCCAGCAGCTTAAGAGCAGGGCGGGGGAACCACAATGAGCAGTTCTTC

J gene: TRBJ2-7
V gene: TRBV29-1
clone size: .
D gene: TRBD1
CDR3 protein: CSVESGTGSSYEQYF
CDR3 DNA: TGCAGCGTTGAATCCGGGACAGGTAGCTCCTACGAGCAGTACTTC

J gene: TRBJ1-5
V gene: TRBV25-1
clone size: .
D gene: .
CDR3 protein: CASSESGQPQHF
CDR3 DNA: TGTGCCAGCAGTGAGTCCGGGCAGCCCCAGCATTTT

J gene: TRBJ2-6
V gene: TRBV6-1
clone size: .
D gene: .
CDR3 protein: CASSEVWGRGASGANVLTF
CDR3 DNA: TGTGCCAGCAGTGAAGTTTGGGGACGGGGGGCCTCTGGGGCCAACGTCCTGACTTTC

J gene: TRBJ2-1
V gene: TRBV6-5
clone size: .
D gene: TRBD1
CDR3 protein: CASSRDRGYEQFF
CDR3 DNA: TGTGCCAGCAGCAGAGACAGGGGCTATGAGCAGTTCTTC

J gene: TRBJ1-3
V gene: TRBV18
clone size: .
D gene: .
CDR3 protein: CASSVSTGSSGNTIYF
CDR3 DNA: TGTGCCAGCTCCGTATCTACAGGGAGCTCTGGAAACACCATATATTTT

J gene: TRBJ1-6
V gene: TRBV9
clone size: .
D gene: TRBD1
CDR3 protein: CASSWDSTSPLHF
CDR3 DNA: TGTGCCAGCAGTTGGGACAGTACTTCACCCCTCCACTTT

J gene: TRBJ2-7
V gene: TRBV10-2
clone size: .
D gene: .
CDR3 protein: CASKDSGASLWYF
CDR3 DNA: TGCGCCAGCAAGGACAGCGGGGCCTCTCTATGGTACTTC

J gene: TRBJ1-4
V gene: TRBV5-1
clone size: .
D gene: TRBD1
CDR3 protein: CASSRSGQVDEKLFF
CDR3 DNA: TGCGCCAGCAGTCGATCGGGACAGGTTGATGAAAAACTGTTTTTT

J gene: TRBJ1-2
V gene: TRBV6-5
clone size: once
D gene: TRBD1
CDR3 protein: CASSPPQGARYGYTF
CDR3 DNA: TGTGCCAGCAGTCCCCCCCAGGGGGCGCGGTATGGCTACACCTTC

J gene: TRBJ2-1
V gene: TRBV11-2
clone size: .
D gene: TRBD2
CDR3 protein: CATAGGSVISYNEQFF
CDR3 DNA: TGTGCCACGGCGGGGGGATCCGTGATCTCCTACAATGAGCAGTTCTTC

J gene: TRBJ1-5
V gene: TRBV19
clone size: .
D gene: .
CDR3 protein: CASSITGLSNQPQHF
CDR3 DNA: TGTGCCAGTAGTATTACAGGCCTTAGCAATCAGCCCCAGCATTTT

J gene: TRBJ2-7
V gene: TRBV19
clone size: .
D gene: .
CDR3 protein: CASSIDAGTSFYEQYF
CDR3 DNA: TGTGCCAGTAGTATAGATGCCGGGACAAGCTTCTACGAGCAGTACTTC